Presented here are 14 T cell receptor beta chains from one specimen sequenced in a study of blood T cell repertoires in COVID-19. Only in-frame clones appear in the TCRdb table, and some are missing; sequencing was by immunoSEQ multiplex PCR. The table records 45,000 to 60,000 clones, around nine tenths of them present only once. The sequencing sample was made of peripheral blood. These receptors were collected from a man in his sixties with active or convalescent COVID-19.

CDR3 sequence reads: CAISEASGVTDTQYF. For the CDR3, the DNA is TGTGCCATCAGTGAGGCTAGCGGGGTAACAGATACGCAGTATTTT. This chain connects TRBV10-3 to TRBJ2-3, with 9 bases aligning to TRBD2. Germline V gene lookup returns CDR1 ENHRY and CDR2 SYGVKD. This CDR3 comprises 15 residues. The trim removed 2 bases at V and 3 bases at J, leaving 3 bases unmatched.

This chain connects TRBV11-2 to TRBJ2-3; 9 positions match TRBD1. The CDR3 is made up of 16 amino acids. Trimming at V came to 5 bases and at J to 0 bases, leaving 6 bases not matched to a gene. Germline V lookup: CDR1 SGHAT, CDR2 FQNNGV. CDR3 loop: CASSLLTGGSTDTQYF. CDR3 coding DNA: TGTGCCAGCAGCCTCCTGACAGGGGGGAGCACAGATACGCAGTATTTT. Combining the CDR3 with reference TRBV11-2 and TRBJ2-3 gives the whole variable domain EAGVAQSPRYKIIEKRQSVAFWCNPISGHATLYWYQQILGQGPKLLIQFQNNGVVDDSQLPKDRFSAERLKGVDSTLKIQPAKLEDSAVYLCASSLLTGGSTDTQYFGPGTRLTVL.

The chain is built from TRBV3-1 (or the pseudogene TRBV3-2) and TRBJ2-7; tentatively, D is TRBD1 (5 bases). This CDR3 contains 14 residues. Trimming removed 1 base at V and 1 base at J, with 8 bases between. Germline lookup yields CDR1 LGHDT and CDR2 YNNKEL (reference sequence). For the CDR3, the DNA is TGTGCCAGCAGCCAAGTAAGGGGTTCCTACGAGCAGTACTTC. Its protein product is CASSQVRGSYEQYF.

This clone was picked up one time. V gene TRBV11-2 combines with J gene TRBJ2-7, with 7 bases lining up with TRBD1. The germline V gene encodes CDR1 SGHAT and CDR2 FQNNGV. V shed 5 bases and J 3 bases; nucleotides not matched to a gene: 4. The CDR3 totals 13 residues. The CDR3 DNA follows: TGTGCCAGCAGCGCTAGACAGGGCTACGAGCAGTACTTC. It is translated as CASSARQGYEQYF.

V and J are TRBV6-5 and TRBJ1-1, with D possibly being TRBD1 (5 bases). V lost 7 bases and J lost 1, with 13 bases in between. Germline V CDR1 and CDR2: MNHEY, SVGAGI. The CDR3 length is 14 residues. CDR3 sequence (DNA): TGTGCCAGCACCGCGACAGCCCAGAACACTGAAGCTTTCTTT. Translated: CASTATAQNTEAFF.

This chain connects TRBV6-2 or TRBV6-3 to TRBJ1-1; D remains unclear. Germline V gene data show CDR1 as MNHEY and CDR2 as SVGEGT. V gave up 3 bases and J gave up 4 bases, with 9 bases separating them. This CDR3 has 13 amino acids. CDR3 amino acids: CASSYARITEAFF. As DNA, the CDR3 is TGTGCCAGCAGTTATGCTAGGATCACTGAAGCTTTCTTT.

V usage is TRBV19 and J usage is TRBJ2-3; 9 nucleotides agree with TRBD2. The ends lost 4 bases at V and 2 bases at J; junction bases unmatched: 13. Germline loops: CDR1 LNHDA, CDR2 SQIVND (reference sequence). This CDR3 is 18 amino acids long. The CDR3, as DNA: TGTGCCAGTAGTACCCTGACTTTTGCGGGGGGGATCACAGATACGCAGTATTTT. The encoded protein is CASSTLTFAGGITDTQYF.

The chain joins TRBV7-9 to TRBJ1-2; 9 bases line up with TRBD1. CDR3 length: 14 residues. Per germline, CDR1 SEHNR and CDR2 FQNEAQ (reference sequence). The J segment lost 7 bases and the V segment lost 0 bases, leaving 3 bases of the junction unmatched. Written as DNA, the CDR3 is TGTGCCAGCAGCTTAGCGGGACAGGGCGGTGGCTACACCTTC. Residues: CASSLAGQGGGYTF.

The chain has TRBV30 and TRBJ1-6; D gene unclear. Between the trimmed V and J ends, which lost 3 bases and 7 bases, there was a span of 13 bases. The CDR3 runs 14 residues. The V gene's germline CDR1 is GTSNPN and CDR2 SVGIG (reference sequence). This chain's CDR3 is CAWRIASGNSPLHF. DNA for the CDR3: TGTGCCTGGAGAATAGCTAGTGGGAATTCACCCCTCCACTTT.

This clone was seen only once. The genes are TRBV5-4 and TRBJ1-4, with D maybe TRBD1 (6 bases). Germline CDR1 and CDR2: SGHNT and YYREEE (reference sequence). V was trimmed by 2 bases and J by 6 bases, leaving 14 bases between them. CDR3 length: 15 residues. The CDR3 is CASSFGGGAYEKLFF. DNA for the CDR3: TGTGCCAGCAGCTTTGGGGGCGGAGCGTATGAAAAACTGTTTTTT.

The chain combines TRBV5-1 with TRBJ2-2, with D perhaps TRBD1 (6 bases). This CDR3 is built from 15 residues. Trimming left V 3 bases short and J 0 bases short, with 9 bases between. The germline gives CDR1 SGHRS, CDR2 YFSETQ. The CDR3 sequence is CASSSGTPNTGELFF. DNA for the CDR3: TGCGCCAGCAGCTCCGGGACACCGAACACCGGGGAGCTGTTTTTT.

Written as DNA, the CDR3 is TGTGCCAGCAGCAGGACAGGGGGCGGTAACTATGGCTACACCTTC. Translated, it gives CASSRTGGGNYGYTF. The V call is TRBV6-5, the J call TRBJ1-2, with 11 positions matching TRBD1. This CDR3 contains 15 residues. CDR1 is MNHEY and CDR2 is SVGAGI in the germline V gene. Trimming at V came to 6 bases and at J to 1 base, leaving 4 bases not matched to a gene.

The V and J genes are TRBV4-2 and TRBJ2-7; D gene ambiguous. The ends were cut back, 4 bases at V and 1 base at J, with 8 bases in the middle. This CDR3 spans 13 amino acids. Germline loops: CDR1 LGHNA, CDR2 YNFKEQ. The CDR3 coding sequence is TGTGCCAGCAGCCCACCACAGTCCTACGAGCAGTACTTC. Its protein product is CASSPPQSYEQYF.

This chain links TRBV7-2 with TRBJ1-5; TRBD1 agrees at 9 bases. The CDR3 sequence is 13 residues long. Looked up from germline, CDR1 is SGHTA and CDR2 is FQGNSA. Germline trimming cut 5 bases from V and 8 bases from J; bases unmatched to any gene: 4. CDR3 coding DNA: TGTGCCAGCAGCACCAGGACAGGGGAGCCCCAGCATTTT. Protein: CASSTRTGEPQHF.